This T cell receptor (beta chain) was sequenced for a study of blood T cell repertoires in COVID-19. V trimming: 0 bases; J trimming: 6 bases; junction bases outside the gene matches: 2. CDR1 is SGHVS, CDR2 FQNEAQ, per germline. There are 14 residues in the CDR3. Profiled with immunoSEQ multiplex PCR; TCRdb holds only in-frame clones, not every one. Of approximately 200,000 clones in the sample, roughly 77% are singletons; the top ten hold about 12%. This TCR came from a woman over 75 with COVID-19, enrolled during active disease. The V call is TRBV7-8, the J call TRBJ2-1; 7 bases are a match to TRBD2. The sequencing sample was made of peripheral blood. CDR3 nucleotide sequence: TGTGCCAGCAGCTTAGCGGGAGGGCGCAATGAGCAGTTCTTC. Its translation: CASSLAGGRNEQFF.